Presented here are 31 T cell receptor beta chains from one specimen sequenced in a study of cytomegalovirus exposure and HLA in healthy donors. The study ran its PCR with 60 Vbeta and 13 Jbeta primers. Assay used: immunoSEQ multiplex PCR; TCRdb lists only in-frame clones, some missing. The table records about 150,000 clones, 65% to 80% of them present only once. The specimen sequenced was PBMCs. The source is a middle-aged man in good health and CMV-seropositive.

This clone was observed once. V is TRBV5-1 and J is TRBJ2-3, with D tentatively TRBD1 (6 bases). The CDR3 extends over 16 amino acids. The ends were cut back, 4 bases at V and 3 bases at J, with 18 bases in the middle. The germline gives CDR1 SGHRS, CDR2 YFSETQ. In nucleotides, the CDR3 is TGCGCCAGCAGCCCCCGCGGTCAGGGGAGTACAGATACGCAGTATTTT. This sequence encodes CASSPRGQGSTDTQYF.

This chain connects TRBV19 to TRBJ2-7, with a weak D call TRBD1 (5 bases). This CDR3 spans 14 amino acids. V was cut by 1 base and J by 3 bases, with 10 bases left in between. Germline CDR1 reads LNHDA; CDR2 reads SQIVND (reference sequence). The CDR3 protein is CASSIGRVGYEQYF. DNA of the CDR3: TGTGCCAGTAGTATAGGCAGGGTAGGCTACGAGCAGTACTTC.

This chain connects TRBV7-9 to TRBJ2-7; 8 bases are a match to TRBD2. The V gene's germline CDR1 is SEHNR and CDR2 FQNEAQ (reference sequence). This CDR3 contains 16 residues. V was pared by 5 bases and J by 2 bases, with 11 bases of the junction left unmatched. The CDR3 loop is CASSRKRTSYTYEQYF. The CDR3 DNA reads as TGTGCCAGCAGCAGGAAAAGGACTAGCTATACCTACGAGCAGTACTTC.

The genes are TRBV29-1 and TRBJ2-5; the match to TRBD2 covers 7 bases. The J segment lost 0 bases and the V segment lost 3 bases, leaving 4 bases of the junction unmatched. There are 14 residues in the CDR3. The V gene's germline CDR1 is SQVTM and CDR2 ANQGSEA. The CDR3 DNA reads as TGCAGCGTTGATGGTCGGGGGGACCAAGAGACCCAGTACTTC. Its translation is CSVDGRGDQETQYF.

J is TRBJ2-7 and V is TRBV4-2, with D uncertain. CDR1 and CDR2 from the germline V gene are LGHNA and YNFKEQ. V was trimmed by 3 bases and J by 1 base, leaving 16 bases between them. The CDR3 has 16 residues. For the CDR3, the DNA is TGTGCCAGCAGCCATCCCGGCCTTTCCGGGTCCTACGAGCAGTACTTC. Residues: CASSHPGLSGSYEQYF.

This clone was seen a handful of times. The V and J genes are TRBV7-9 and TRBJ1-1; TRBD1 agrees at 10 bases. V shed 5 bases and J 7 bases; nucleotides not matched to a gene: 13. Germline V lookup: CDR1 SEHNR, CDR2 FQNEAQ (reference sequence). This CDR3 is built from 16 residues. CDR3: CASSPRRGQGRDEAFF. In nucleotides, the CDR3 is TGTGCCAGCAGCCCTCGGCGGGGACAGGGGCGTGATGAAGCTTTCTTT.

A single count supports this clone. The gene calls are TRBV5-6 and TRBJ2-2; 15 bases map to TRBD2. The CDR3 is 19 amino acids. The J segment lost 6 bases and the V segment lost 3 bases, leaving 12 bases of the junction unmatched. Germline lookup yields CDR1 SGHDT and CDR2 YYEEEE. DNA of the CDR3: TGTGCCAGCAGCTCGGGACTAGCGGGAGGAGATCCGGTGGCCGGGGAGCTGTTTTTT. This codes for CASSSGLAGGDPVAGELFF.

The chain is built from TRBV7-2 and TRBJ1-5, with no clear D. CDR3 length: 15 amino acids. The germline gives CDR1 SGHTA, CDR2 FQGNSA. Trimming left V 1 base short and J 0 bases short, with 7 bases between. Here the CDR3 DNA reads TGTGCCAGCAGCTTAGTTGTCAATAGCAATCAGCCCCAGCATTTT. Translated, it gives CASSLVVNSNQPQHF.

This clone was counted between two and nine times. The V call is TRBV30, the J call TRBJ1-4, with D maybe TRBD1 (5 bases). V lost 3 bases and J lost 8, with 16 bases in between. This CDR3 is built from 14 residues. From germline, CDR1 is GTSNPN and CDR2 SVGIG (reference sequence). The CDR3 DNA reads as TGTGCCTGGAGCCGGGGGACCCAGAGCGAAAAACTGTTTTTT. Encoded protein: CAWSRGTQSEKLFF. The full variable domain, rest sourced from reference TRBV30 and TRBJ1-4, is SQTIHQWPATLVQPVGSPLSLECTVEGTSNPNLYWYRQAAGRGLQLLFYSVGIGQISSEVPQNLSASRPQDRQFILSSKKLLLSDSGFYLCAWSRGTQSEKLFFGSGTQLSVL.

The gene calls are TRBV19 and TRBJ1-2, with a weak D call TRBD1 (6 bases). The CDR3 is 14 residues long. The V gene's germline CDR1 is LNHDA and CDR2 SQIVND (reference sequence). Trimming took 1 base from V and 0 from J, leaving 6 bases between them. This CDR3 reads CASSIGTANYGYTF. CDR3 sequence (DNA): TGTGCCAGTAGTATAGGGACAGCTAACTATGGCTACACCTTC.

The chain's CDR3 is CAAGREAGSGTGELFF. The DNA of the CDR3 is TGTGCCGCGGGAAGAGAGGCTGGATCGGGCACCGGGGAGCTGTTTTTT. The chain links TRBV9 to TRBJ2-2; D possibly corresponds to TRBD2 (6 bases). This CDR3 is built from 16 residues. V lost 10 bases, J lost 4 bases, and 23 bases lay in between. Germline CDR1 SGDLS, CDR2 YYNGEE.

CDR3 sequence (DNA): TGTGCCAGCTCACTCACAGTGAACACTGAAGCTTTCTTT. Translated: CASSLTVNTEAFF. The chain carries TRBV18 and TRBJ1-1; no clear D gene. The germline CDR1 and CDR2 sequences are KGHSH and LQKENI. Trimming pared 4 bases from V and 0 bases from J, leaving 6 bases between. There are 13 residues in the CDR3.

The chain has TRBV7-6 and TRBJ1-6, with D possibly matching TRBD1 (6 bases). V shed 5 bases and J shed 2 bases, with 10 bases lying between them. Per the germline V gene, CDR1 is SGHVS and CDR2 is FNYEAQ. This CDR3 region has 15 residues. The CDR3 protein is CASSTGTPYNSPLHF. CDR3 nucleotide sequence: TGTGCCAGCAGCACTGGGACACCCTATAATTCACCCCTCCACTTT.

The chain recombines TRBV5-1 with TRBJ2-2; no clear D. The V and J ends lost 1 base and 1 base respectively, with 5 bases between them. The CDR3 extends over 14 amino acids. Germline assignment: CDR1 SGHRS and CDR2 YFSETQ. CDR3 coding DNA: TGCGCCAGCAGCTTGCAACAGAACACCGGGGAGCTGTTTTTT. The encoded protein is CASSLQQNTGELFF.

The CDR3 region is CASSRAVTEAFF. CDR3 bases: TGTGCCAGCAGTCGCGCGGTTACTGAAGCTTTCTTT. The chain employs TRBV2 and TRBJ1-1, with D unresolved. Trimming shortened V by 5 bases and J by 5 bases, and 9 bases separated the two germline ends. This CDR3 has 12 amino acids. Per germline, CDR1 SNHLY and CDR2 FYNNEI.

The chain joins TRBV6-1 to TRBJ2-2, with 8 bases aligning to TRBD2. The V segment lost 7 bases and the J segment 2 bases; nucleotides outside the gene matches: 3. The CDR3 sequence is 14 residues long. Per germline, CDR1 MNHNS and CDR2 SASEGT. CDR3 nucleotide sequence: TGTGCCAGCACACTAGCGGCCAACACCGGGGAGCTGTTTTTT. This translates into CASTLAANTGELFF.

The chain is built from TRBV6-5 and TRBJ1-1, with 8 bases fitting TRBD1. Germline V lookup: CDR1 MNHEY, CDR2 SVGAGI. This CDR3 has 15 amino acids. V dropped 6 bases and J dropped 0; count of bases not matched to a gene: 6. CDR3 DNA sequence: TGTGCCAGCAGCCCTCAGGGGGCTCTGAACACTGAAGCTTTCTTT. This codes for CASSPQGALNTEAFF.

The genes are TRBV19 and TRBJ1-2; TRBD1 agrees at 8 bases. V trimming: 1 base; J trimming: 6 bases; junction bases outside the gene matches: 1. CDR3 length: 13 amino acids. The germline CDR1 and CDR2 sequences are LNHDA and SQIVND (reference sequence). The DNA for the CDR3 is TGTGCCAGTAGTATAGGGACAGGGAATGGCTACACCTTC. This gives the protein CASSIGTGNGYTF.

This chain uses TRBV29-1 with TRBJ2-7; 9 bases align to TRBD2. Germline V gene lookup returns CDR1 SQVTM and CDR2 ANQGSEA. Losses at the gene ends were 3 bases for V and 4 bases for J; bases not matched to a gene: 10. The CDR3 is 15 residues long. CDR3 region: CSVESGREGLYEQYF. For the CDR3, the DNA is TGCAGCGTTGAGTCTGGGCGGGAGGGCCTTTACGAGCAGTACTTC.

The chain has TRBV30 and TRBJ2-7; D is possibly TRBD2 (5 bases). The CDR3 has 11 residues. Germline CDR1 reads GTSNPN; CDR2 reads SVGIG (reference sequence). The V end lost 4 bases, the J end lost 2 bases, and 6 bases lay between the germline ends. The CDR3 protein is CAWTAAYEQYF. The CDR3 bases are TGTGCCTGGACAGCGGCCTACGAGCAGTACTTC.

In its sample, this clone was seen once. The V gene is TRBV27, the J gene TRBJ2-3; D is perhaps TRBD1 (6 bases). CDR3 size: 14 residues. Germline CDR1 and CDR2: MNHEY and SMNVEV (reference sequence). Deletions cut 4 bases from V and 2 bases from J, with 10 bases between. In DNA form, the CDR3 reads TGTGCCAGCAGTTGGCAGGGGTTCACAGATACGCAGTATTTT. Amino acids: CASSWQGFTDTQYF.

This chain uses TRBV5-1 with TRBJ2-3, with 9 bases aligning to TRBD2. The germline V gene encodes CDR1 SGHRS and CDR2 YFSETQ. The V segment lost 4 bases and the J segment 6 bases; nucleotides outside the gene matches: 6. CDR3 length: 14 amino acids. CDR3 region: CASSSSGSGDTQYF. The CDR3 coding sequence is TGCGCCAGCAGCAGTAGCGGGAGCGGGGATACGCAGTATTTT.

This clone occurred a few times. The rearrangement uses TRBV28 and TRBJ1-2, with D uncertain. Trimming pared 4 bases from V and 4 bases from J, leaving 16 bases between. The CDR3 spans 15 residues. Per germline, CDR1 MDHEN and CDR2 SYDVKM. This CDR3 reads CASSSSTSAIYGYTF. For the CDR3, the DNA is TGTGCCAGCAGTTCGTCCACCTCAGCGATCTATGGCTACACCTTC.

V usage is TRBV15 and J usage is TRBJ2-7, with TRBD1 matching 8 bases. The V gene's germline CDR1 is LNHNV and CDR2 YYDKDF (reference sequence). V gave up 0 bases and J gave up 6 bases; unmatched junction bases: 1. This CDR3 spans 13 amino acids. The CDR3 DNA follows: TGTGCCACCAGCAGAGACGACAGGGGCGAGCAGTACTTC. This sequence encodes CATSRDDRGEQYF.

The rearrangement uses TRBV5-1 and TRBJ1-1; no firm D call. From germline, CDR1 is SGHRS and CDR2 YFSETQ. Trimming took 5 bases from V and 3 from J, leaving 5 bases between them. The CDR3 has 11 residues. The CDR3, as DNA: TGCGCCAGCAGGAGGGACACTGAAGCTTTCTTT. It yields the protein CASRRDTEAFF.

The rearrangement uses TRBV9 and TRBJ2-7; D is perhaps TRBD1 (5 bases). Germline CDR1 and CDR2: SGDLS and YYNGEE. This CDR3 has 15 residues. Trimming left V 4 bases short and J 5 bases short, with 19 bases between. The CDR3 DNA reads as TGTGCCAGCAGCCCCACGCCAGGGTTGACAGACGAGCAGTACTTC. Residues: CASSPTPGLTDEQYF.

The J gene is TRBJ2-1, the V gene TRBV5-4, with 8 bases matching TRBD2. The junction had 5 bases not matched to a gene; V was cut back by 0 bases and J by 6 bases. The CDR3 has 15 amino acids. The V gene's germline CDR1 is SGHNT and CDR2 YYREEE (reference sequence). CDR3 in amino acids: CASSLEGTRGNEQFF. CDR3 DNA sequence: TGTGCCAGCAGCTTGGAAGGGACTAGAGGCAATGAGCAGTTCTTC.

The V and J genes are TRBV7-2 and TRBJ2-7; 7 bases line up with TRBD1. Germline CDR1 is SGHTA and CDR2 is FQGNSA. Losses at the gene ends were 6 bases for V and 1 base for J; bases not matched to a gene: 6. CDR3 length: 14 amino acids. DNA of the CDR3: TGTGCCAGCAGGTCCAGACAGGGATCCTACGAGCAGTACTTC. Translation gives CASRSRQGSYEQYF.

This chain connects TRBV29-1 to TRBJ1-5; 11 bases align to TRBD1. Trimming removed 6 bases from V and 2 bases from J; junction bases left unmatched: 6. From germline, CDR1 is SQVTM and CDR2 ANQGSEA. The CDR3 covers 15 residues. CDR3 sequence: CSVGTGGSGNQPQHF. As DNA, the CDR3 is TGCAGCGTAGGGACAGGGGGTAGCGGCAATCAGCCCCAGCATTTT.

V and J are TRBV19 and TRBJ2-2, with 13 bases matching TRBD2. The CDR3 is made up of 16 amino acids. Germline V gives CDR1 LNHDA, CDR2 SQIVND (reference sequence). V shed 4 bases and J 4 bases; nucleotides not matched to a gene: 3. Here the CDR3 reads CASSRTSGSGTGELFF. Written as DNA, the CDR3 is TGTGCCAGTAGTAGGACTAGCGGGAGTGGCACCGGGGAGCTGTTTTTT. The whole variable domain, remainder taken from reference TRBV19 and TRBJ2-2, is DGGITQSPKYLFRKEGQNVTLSCEQNLNHDAMYWYRQDPGQGLRLIYYSQIVNDFQKGDIAEGYSVSREKKESFPLTVTSAQKNPTAFYLCASSRTSGSGTGELFFGEGSRLTVL.

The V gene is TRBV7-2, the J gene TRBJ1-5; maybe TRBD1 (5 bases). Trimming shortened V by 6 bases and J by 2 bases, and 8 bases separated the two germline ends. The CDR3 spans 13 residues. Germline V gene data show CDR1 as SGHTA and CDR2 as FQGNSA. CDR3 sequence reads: CASSPTGNQPQHF. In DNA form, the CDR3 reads TGTGCCAGCAGTCCGACAGGCAATCAGCCCCAGCATTTT.